This T cell receptor (beta chain) stems from a study of early stage breast cancer tumors. Only in-frame clones appear in the TCRdb table, and some are missing; sequencing was by immunoSEQ multiplex PCR. The table lists tens of thousands of clones, approximately 79% of them singletons. V lost 2 bases and J lost 8; bases outside the gene matches: 19. The CDR3 covers 18 residues. Germline V gene lookup returns CDR1 MNHNS and CDR2 SASEGT. This clone occurred a few times. The receptor was derived from a person between 55 and 69 years old with breast cancer. The sample taken for sequencing was blood. This chain joins TRBV6-1 and TRBJ2-7; 9 bases are shared with TRBD2. CDR3 sequence (DNA): TGTGCCAGCAGTGAATCCGTAGCGGGGGCTATGGGCATCGTTAAGCAGTACTTC. Translated, it gives CASSESVAGAMGIVKQYF.